One sample yielded the 20 T cell receptor beta chains listed below, sequenced in a study of T-cell memory formation after mild COVID-19. From the 5' RACE reads, TCRdb called clonotypes with MiXCR, one entry per CDR3 protein. The sample includes roughly 400,000 distinct CDR3 sequences, roughly 17% of them seen just once. The specimen was PBMCs or a T cell subset sorted from them (not recorded which). The receptors here all came from a man between 18 and 35 years old who had mild COVID-19 (a few samples of this study predate the infection). Cell type and time point are not known.

The chain recombines TRBV7-2 with TRBJ2-7; TRBD2 aligns across 10 bases. CDR1 and CDR2 (germline): SGHTA, FQGNSA. The CDR3 extends over 16 amino acids. The junction had 7 bases not matched to a gene; V was cut back by 5 bases and J by 0 bases. The CDR3 coding sequence is TGTGCCAGCAGCCGAGCGGCTAGCGGGGGCTCCTACGAGCAGTACTTC. Translation gives CASSRAASGGSYEQYF.

This sequence joins TRBV5-1 and TRBJ1-1, with D possibly matching TRBD1 (5 bases). Trimming left V 3 bases short and J 1 base short, with 19 bases between. In germline, CDR1 is SGHRS, CDR2 YFSETQ. The CDR3 consists of 17 residues. CDR3 DNA: TGCGCCAGCAGCTCCACAGGCCCGGGCCAAGGGAACACTGAAGCTTTCTTT. Amino acid sequence: CASSSTGPGQGNTEAFF.

About this clonotype itself: At one end the junction does not follow the germline gene, possibly because of a read error. The chain combines TRBV20-1 with TRBJ1-3; D is undetermined. CDR3 length: 14 residues. Per germline, CDR1 DFQATT and CDR2 SNEGSKA (reference sequence). CDR3 protein: CSARVASLGHTIYF. CDR3 DNA sequence: TGCAGTGCTAGGGTGGCTTCTCTTGGACACACCATATATTTT.

This chain connects TRBV7-2 to TRBJ2-3; perhaps D is TRBD1 or TRBD2 (6 bases each). The V end was cut by 0 bases, the J end by 3 bases, with 13 bases between. This CDR3 has 16 residues. From germline, CDR1 is SGHTA and CDR2 FQGNSA. CDR3 DNA: TGTGCCAGCAGCTTAGCCCTTGGGGGGCCTACAGATACGCAGTATTTT. Protein product: CASSLALGGPTDTQYF.

This clonotype was observed at least ten times. V is TRBV29-1 and J is TRBJ1-2; possible D gene TRBD1, 5 bases. Trimming stripped 1 base from V and 8 bases from J, with 17 bases between. The CDR3 covers 14 residues. Germline V gives CDR1 SQVTM, CDR2 ANQGSEA. CDR3 coding DNA: TGCAGCGTTGAAGGAGGGGCTGGAGCTAGGGGCTACACCTTC. Encoded protein: CSVEGGAGARGYTF.

The rearrangement joins TRBV5-4 to TRBJ2-7; tentatively, D is TRBD2 (6 bases). Germline V gives CDR1 SGHNT, CDR2 YYREEE (reference sequence). Deletions cut 4 bases from V and 3 bases from J, with 17 bases between. The CDR3 sequence is 15 residues long. This chain's CDR3 is CASSPVERADYEQYF. CDR3 in DNA: TGTGCCAGCAGCCCTGTGGAGCGGGCAGACTACGAGCAGTACTTC.

The J gene is TRBJ1-2, the V gene TRBV12-2. TRBV12-2 is marked as a pseudogene. This CDR3 spans 13 amino acids. CDR3 loop: CASRFNNLPGYTF. Here the CDR3 DNA reads TGTGCAAGTCGCTTCAACAACCTTCCGGGCTACACCTTC.

This clonotype occurred once. This chain joins TRBV24-1 and TRBJ2-2; possibly TRBD1 or TRBD2 for D (5 bases each). The CDR3 is made up of 16 amino acids. Trimming took off 3 bases at V and 4 bases at J, with 14 bases between the two ends. Germline loops: CDR1 KGHDR, CDR2 SFDVKD. CDR3 sequence: CATSDTRGRGTGELFF. DNA for the CDR3: TGTGCCACCAGTGATACAAGGGGACGGGGCACCGGGGAGCTGTTTTTT.

The table lists this clonotype with a few counts. This chain connects TRBV9 to TRBJ2-7, with 7 bases that match TRBD1. This CDR3 has 14 residues. Losses at the gene ends were 3 bases for V and 3 bases for J; bases not matched to a gene: 6. Germline V gene sequence: CDR1 SGDLS, CDR2 YYNGEE. The CDR3 region is CASSAGGPYYEQYF. The CDR3 DNA follows: TGTGCCAGCAGCGCAGGGGGTCCCTACTACGAGCAGTACTTC. Variable domain in full (rest from reference TRBV9 and TRBJ2-7): DSGVTQTPKHLITATGQRVTLRCSPRSGDLSVYWYQQSLDQGLQFLIQYYNGEERAKGNILERFSAQQFPDLHSELNLSSLELGDSALYFCASSAGGPYYEQYFGPGTRLTVT.

This clonotype showed up just a few times. This sequence joins TRBV18 and TRBJ2-7; no firm D call. Germline V CDR1 and CDR2: KGHSH, LQKENI. V shed 0 bases and J shed 0 bases, with 9 bases lying between them. This CDR3 is built from 15 residues. The CDR3 nucleotides are TGTGCCAGCTCACCACCGTCCGACTCCTCCTACGAGCAGTACTTC. Its protein is CASSPPSDSSYEQYF. Looking up the rest from reference TRBV18 and TRBJ2-7 gives the full variable domain: NAGVMQNPRHLVRRRGQEARLRCSPMKGHSHVYWYRQLPEEGLKFMVYLQKENIIDESGMPKERFSAEFPKEGPSILRIQQVVRGDSAAYFCASSPPSDSSYEQYFGPGTRLTVT.

The chain is built from TRBV7-2 and TRBJ2-1; 7 bases are shared with TRBD1. Germline lookup yields CDR1 SGHTA and CDR2 FQGNSA. Trimming removed 5 bases from V and 5 bases from J; junction bases left unmatched: 3. The CDR3 totals 13 residues. CDR3 residues: CASSPQGDNEQFF. In DNA, the CDR3 is TGTGCCAGCAGCCCCCAGGGGGACAATGAGCAGTTCTTC.

This chain joins TRBV6-5 and TRBJ1-1; TRBD1 is a possible D gene (5 bases). Germline V gives CDR1 MNHEY, CDR2 SVGAGI. The CDR3 is 15 amino acids. Between the trimmed V and J ends, which lost 4 bases and 1 base, there was a span of 13 bases. This chain's CDR3 is CASSSQGWRNTEAFF. The CDR3 DNA reads TGTGCCAGCAGTTCTCAGGGATGGCGGAACACTGAAGCTTTCTTT.

The J gene is TRBJ2-5, the V gene TRBV7-8; the match to TRBD1 covers 7 bases. The germline CDR1 and CDR2 sequences are SGHVS and FQNEAQ. The CDR3 is 15 amino acids. V shed 2 bases, J shed 3 bases, and the junction held 6 bases outside the gene matches. The CDR3 region is CASSLTLTGKETQYF. CDR3 DNA sequence: TGTGCCAGCAGCTTAACGTTGACAGGGAAAGAGACCCAGTACTTC.

The chain employs TRBV7-9 and TRBJ2-1, with D maybe TRBD2 (6 bases). Trimming pared 5 bases from V and 8 bases from J, leaving 10 bases between. CDR1 is SEHNR and CDR2 is FQNEAQ in the germline V gene (reference sequence). The CDR3 covers 12 residues. In nucleotides, the CDR3 is TGTGCCAGCAGCCCGGGACTGGATGAGCAGTTCTTC. Amino acid sequence: CASSPGLDEQFF.

The table lists this clonotype with a few counts. The chain carries TRBV7-2 and TRBJ2-3; TRBD2 matches 9 bases. In germline, CDR1 is SGHTA, CDR2 FQGNSA. V dropped 0 bases and J dropped 2; count of bases not matched to a gene: 6. The CDR3 contains 17 residues. CDR3 sequence (DNA): TGTGCCAGCAGCTTAGCGATAGTAGCGGGGGTCACAGATACGCAGTATTTT. It specifies CASSLAIVAGVTDTQYF.

The rearrangement uses TRBV2 and TRBJ2-3, with D possibly being TRBD1 (5 bases). Germline V lookup: CDR1 SNHLY, CDR2 FYNNEI. The CDR3 has 15 residues. The V end lost 0 bases, the J end lost 11 bases, and 18 bases lay between the germline ends. In DNA, the CDR3 is TGTGCCAGCAGTGAAGCGCAGGGTCGTTTCCGTATGCAGTATTTT. Amino acids: CASSEAQGRFRMQYF.

In its sample, this clonotype was seen a few times. This chain joins TRBV7-2 and TRBJ2-4; no clear D. This CDR3 has 21 residues. Between the trimmed V and J ends, which lost 1 base and 2 bases, there was a span of 27 bases. In germline, CDR1 is SGHTA, CDR2 FQGNSA. In DNA, the CDR3 is TGTGCCAGCAGCTTAGTAGTTGGGGTGGACGGCCCCGAGGAGCCCAAAAACATTCAGTACTTC. As protein: CASSLVVGVDGPEEPKNIQYF.

The chain couples TRBV24-1 to TRBJ1-1; 7 bases fit TRBD1. Germline V gene sequence: CDR1 KGHDR, CDR2 SFDVKD. V was pared by 4 bases and J by 10 bases, with 5 bases of the junction left unmatched. CDR3 length: 12 amino acids. Here the CDR3 reads CATSEETGRAFF. The CDR3 bases are TGTGCCACCAGTGAAGAGACAGGGAGAGCTTTCTTT.

This clonotype was observed a handful of times. The chain is built from TRBV4-1 and TRBJ2-3, with 8 bases fitting TRBD1. The V and J ends lost 7 bases and 2 bases, in that order; junction bases with no gene match: 11. Germline lookup yields CDR1 MGHRA and CDR2 YSYEKL. This CDR3 contains 16 residues. This chain's CDR3 is CASNEGRGLVTDTQYF. The DNA of the CDR3 is TGCGCCAGCAACGAAGGCAGGGGGCTGGTCACAGATACGCAGTATTTT.

The V call is TRBV7-9, the J call TRBJ2-7, with 8 bases aligning to TRBD2. Germline V gene data show CDR1 as SEHNR and CDR2 as FQNEAQ (reference sequence). The V segment lost 5 bases and the J segment 0 bases; nucleotides outside the gene matches: 9. This CDR3 spans 16 amino acids. The CDR3 DNA reads TGTGCCAGCAGCGCCCCGGGGCTAGCGGGCTCCTACGAGCAGTACGTC. Translating gives CASSAPGLAGSYEQYV.